This passage covers 23 T cell receptor beta chains from one sample sequenced in a study of T-cell reconstitution after alpha-beta-depleted transplantation in children (dated by TCRdb to 2015 to 2016). The treatment or condition label here, explained by the study, means: allogeneic hematopoietic cell transplantation with graft depleted of TCRalphabeta T cells and CD19 B cells. The protocol used for the library was PCR. These reads were obtained on an Illumina HiSeq 2500. To normalize quantification of the TCRbeta repertoire, the TCR libraries were built with molecular barcoding that relied on unique molecular identifiers. TCRdb ran its own pipeline on the public reads, namely fastp trimming at Q25 and MiXCR clone calling, and kept in-frame beta chains. Rows merge per CDR3 protein into single entries with the most common DNA and genes. The sample has about 980,000 distinct CDR3 sequences on record, under 30% of them singletons. The top ten clonotypes cover about 28% of the sample.

The sample here was PBMCs, mostly from graft donor cells, taken 360 days after TCRalphabeta/CD19-depleted stem cell transplant. Receptor source: a boy younger than two who had a stem cell transplant for SCID, so the T cells may come from the graft donor.

This clonotype showed up just a few times. V and J are TRBV7-8 and TRBJ2-1; D remains unclear. The V gene's germline CDR1 is SGHVS and CDR2 FQNEAQ. The V end lost 2 bases, the J end lost 6 bases, and 20 bases lay between the germline ends. This CDR3 is built from 17 residues. This chain's CDR3 is CASSLSFGYLITNEQFF. The DNA for the CDR3 is TGTGCCAGCAGCTTAAGTTTCGGCTACCTGATAACCAATGAGCAGTTCTTC.

V is TRBV24-1 and J is TRBJ2-1; TRBD1 matches 7 bases. The CDR3 covers 14 residues. Germline-derived CDR1 and CDR2 are KGHDR and SFDVKD. The V and J ends lost 8 bases and 2 bases, in that order; junction bases with no gene match: 5. The CDR3 region is CATIPDRAYNEQFF. CDR3 in DNA: TGTGCCACCATTCCTGACAGGGCCTACAATGAGCAGTTCTTC.

The CDR3 spells CASSLAPSGSLYEQYF. CDR3 DNA: TGTGCCAGCAGCTTAGCGCCCAGCGGGTCACTCTACGAGCAGTACTTC. The chain employs TRBV7-2 and TRBJ2-7; D is possibly TRBD2 (6 bases). The germline V gene encodes CDR1 SGHTA and CDR2 FQGNSA. The CDR3 totals 16 residues. The V and J ends lost 0 bases and 3 bases respectively, with 15 bases between them.

The table lists this clonotype with a few counts. The V gene is TRBV10-3, the J gene TRBJ2-5, with 8 bases lining up with TRBD1. The length of the CDR3 is 15 residues. Germline CDR1 is ENHRY and CDR2 is SYGVKD. The trim removed 6 bases at V and 3 bases at J, leaving 9 bases unmatched. CDR3 protein: CAISDAGGIEETQYF. The CDR3 DNA sequence: TGTGCCATCAGCGACGCAGGGGGCATAGAAGAGACCCAGTACTTC.

In DNA, the CDR3 is TGTGCCATCGGGGTCGTCTACAATGAGCAGTTCTTC. It specifies CAIGVVYNEQFF. The chain employs TRBV10-3 and TRBJ2-1; D is uncertain. The CDR3 has 12 amino acids. The V end lost 8 bases, the J end lost 3 bases, and 8 bases lay between the germline ends. Germline V gene lookup returns CDR1 ENHRY and CDR2 SYGVKD.

The V gene is TRBV7-9, the J gene TRBJ1-1; no reliable D call. CDR1 is SEHNR and CDR2 is FQNEAQ in the germline V gene (reference sequence). The V and J ends lost 5 bases and 5 bases respectively, with 15 bases between them. CDR3 length: 14 residues. CDR3 in DNA: TGTGCCAGCAGCCCCTCTCTATTCGGGACTGAAGCTTTCTTT. The encoded protein is CASSPSLFGTEAFF. Full variable domain (missing parts from reference TRBV7-9 and TRBJ1-1): DTGVSQNPRHKITKRGQNVTFRCDPISEHNRLYWYRQTLGQGPEFLTYFQNEAQLEKSRLLSDRFSAERPKGSFSTLEIQRTEQGDSAMYLCASSPSLFGTEAFFGQGTRLTVV.

The chain recombines TRBV7-2 with TRBJ2-1, with D perhaps TRBD1 or TRBD2 (5 bases each). V was shortened by 4 bases and J by 7 bases, with 17 bases between the two germline ends. CDR3 length: 15 amino acids. Germline loops: CDR1 SGHTA, CDR2 FQGNSA. For the CDR3, the DNA is TGTGCCAGCAGCTCCCCCCCGACCTGGGGGAATGAGCAGTTCTTC. Encoded protein: CASSSPPTWGNEQFF. The whole variable domain, filled in from reference TRBV7-2 and TRBJ2-1, reads GAGVSQSPSNKVTEKGKDVELRCDPISGHTALYWYRQSLGQGLEFLIYFQGNSAPDKSGLPSDRFSAERTGGSVSTLTIQRTQQEDSAVYLCASSSPPTWGNEQFFGPGTRLTVL.

This clonotype occurred many times. The chain employs TRBV7-9 and TRBJ2-7; no definite D call. The CDR3 is 11 amino acids. Looked up from germline, CDR1 is SEHNR and CDR2 is FQNEAQ (reference sequence). Trimming stripped 2 bases from V and 5 bases from J, with 4 bases between. The CDR3 bases are TGTGCCAGCAGCTTAACCCACGAGCAGTACTTC. The encoded protein is CASSLTHEQYF.

The J gene is TRBJ2-1, the V gene TRBV19, with D possibly matching TRBD1 (6 bases). The CDR3 consists of 14 residues. V lost 3 bases to trimming and J lost 4 bases, with 10 bases between them. The V gene's germline CDR1 is LNHDA and CDR2 SQIVND (reference sequence). The CDR3 DNA follows: TGTGCCAGTAGTATGTGGACAGCTTACAATGAGCAGTTCTTC. Protein sequence: CASSMWTAYNEQFF.

In this sample, this clonotype turned up a few times. The V gene is TRBV9, the J gene TRBJ1-2; possible D gene TRBD1, 5 bases. CDR1 is SGDLS and CDR2 is YYNGEE in the germline V gene. There are 15 residues in the CDR3. Trimming cost V 0 bases and J 4 bases, with 13 bases left between them. The CDR3 coding sequence is TGTGCCAGCAGCGTAGACCAGGGCCGGGCCTATGGCTACACCTTC. Translation gives CASSVDQGRAYGYTF.

The rearrangement links TRBV9 to TRBJ1-2; the D gene is possibly TRBD1 (5 bases). This CDR3 is built from 15 residues. Germline V gene sequence: CDR1 SGDLS, CDR2 YYNGEE. Trimming took 4 bases from V and 2 from J, leaving 15 bases between them. CDR3: CASSRGGAANYGYTF. In DNA form, the CDR3 reads TGTGCCAGCAGCAGGGGAGGGGCTGCCAACTATGGCTACACCTTC.

This clonotype was found a few times. CDR3 region: CATSDLGTNYGYTF. Here the CDR3 DNA reads TGTGCCACCAGTGATTTGGGGACGAACTATGGCTACACCTTC. The chain uses TRBV24-1 and TRBJ1-2, with D tentatively TRBD1 (5 bases). Germline assignment: CDR1 KGHDR and CDR2 SFDVKD. This CDR3 has 14 residues. V gave up 0 bases and J gave up 2 bases, with 6 bases separating them.

This clonotype has a handful of counts. This rearrangement joins TRBV10-2 to TRBJ2-1; 12 positions agree with TRBD2. Trimming removed 5 bases from V and 7 bases from J; junction bases left unmatched: 9. From germline, CDR1 is WSHSY and CDR2 SAAADI. The CDR3 has 16 amino acids. CDR3 amino acids: CASSFLAGGQGNEQFF. CDR3 nucleotides: TGCGCCAGCAGTTTCCTAGCGGGGGGGCAGGGAAATGAGCAGTTCTTC.

This clonotype was found a few times. This chain uses TRBV15 with TRBJ2-1; 10 nucleotides align to TRBD2. There are 15 residues in the CDR3. Germline-derived CDR1 and CDR2 are LNHNV and YYDKDF (reference sequence). The ends lost 3 bases at V and 4 bases at J; junction bases unmatched: 3. CDR3 region: CATSSIAGGYNEQFF. The CDR3 DNA reads as TGTGCCACCAGCAGCATAGCGGGGGGATACAATGAGCAGTTCTTC.

This clonotype came up many times. The rearrangement links TRBV4-3 to TRBJ2-6, with no clear D. The length of the CDR3 is 15 residues. Trimming removed 5 bases at V and 1 base at J, with 9 bases between. CDR1 is LGHNA, CDR2 YSLEER, per germline. CDR3: CASSSTISGANVLTF. CDR3 nucleotide sequence: TGCGCCAGCAGCAGTACTATTTCTGGGGCCAACGTCCTGACTTTC.

The chain combines TRBV6-1 with TRBJ1-1; perhaps TRBD1 as D (5 bases). There are 14 residues in the CDR3. The ends were cut back, 10 bases at V and 0 bases at J, with 15 bases in the middle. Per germline, CDR1 MNHNS and CDR2 SASEGT. As DNA, the CDR3 is TGTGCCACCGGTCCTGACAGCCTGAACACTGAAGCTTTCTTT. Translating it yields CATGPDSLNTEAFF.

This chain connects TRBV28 to TRBJ2-7; 7 bases match TRBD1. This CDR3 is built from 15 residues. V was clipped by 2 bases and J by 5 bases; unmatched bases: 9. From germline, CDR1 is MDHEN and CDR2 SYDVKM. The CDR3: CASSLQVRGTHEQYF. In DNA, the CDR3 is TGTGCCAGCAGTTTACAGGTCAGGGGGACCCACGAGCAGTACTTC.

This clonotype was counted between two and nine times. Germline is not matched at one junction end, which may reflect a read error. The rearrangement joins TRBV4-3 to TRBJ2-7; 8 bases map to TRBD1. The CDR3 is made up of 15 amino acids. CDR1 LGHNA and CDR2 YSLEER come from the germline V gene. The chain's CDR3 is CASSQEGRGLYEQYF. The CDR3 region has the DNA TGTGCCAGCAGCCAAGAGGGCAGGGGGCTCTACGAGCAGTACTTC.

CDR3 in amino acids: CASSLDVGAQYF. DNA for the CDR3: TGTGCCAGCAGCTTAGATGTGGGGGCCCAGTACTTC. The chain is built from TRBV7-2 and TRBJ2-5; D may correspond to TRBD1 or TRBD2 (5 bases each). The CDR3 sequence is 12 residues long. Trimming removed 1 base at V and 9 bases at J, with 9 bases between. The V gene's germline CDR1 is SGHTA and CDR2 FQGNSA.

This clonotype was picked up a small number of times. The CDR3 protein is CASSVGGAPYEQYF. The CDR3 DNA reads as TGTGCCAGCAGCGTAGGGGGGGCCCCCTACGAGCAGTACTTC. This chain joins TRBV9 and TRBJ2-7; D might be TRBD1 or TRBD2, each matching 6 bases. V was pared by 0 bases and J by 2 bases, with 9 bases between. CDR3 length: 14 amino acids. From germline, CDR1 is SGDLS and CDR2 YYNGEE.

V usage is TRBV4-1 and J usage is TRBJ2-2; 8 bases map to TRBD1. The germline V gene encodes CDR1 MGHRA and CDR2 YSYEKL. The V segment lost 0 bases and the J segment 6 bases; nucleotides outside the gene matches: 6. This CDR3 has 16 amino acids. The CDR3 region is CASSQDPDREPGELFF. Here the CDR3 DNA reads TGCGCCAGCAGCCAAGACCCGGACAGGGAACCCGGGGAGCTGTTTTTT.

The CDR3 spells CSVEALAGERQYF. The CDR3 nucleotides are TGCAGCGTTGAAGCCCTAGCGGGGGAAAGGCAGTATTTT. The gene calls are TRBV29-1 and TRBJ2-3, with 10 positions matching TRBD2. Per the germline V gene, CDR1 is SQVTM and CDR2 is ANQGSEA. The J segment lost 11 bases and the V segment lost 1 base, leaving 6 bases of the junction unmatched. This CDR3 comprises 13 residues.

This clonotype was seen only a few times. The V and J genes are TRBV7-2 and TRBJ2-3; perhaps TRBD1 as D (5 bases). CDR1 and CDR2 (germline): SGHTA, FQGNSA. The V gene lost 5 bases and the J gene lost 1 base, with 19 bases spanning the gap. The CDR3 totals 17 residues. The CDR3 region has the DNA TGTGCCAGCAGCAGAACCGACAGATCTCGGGGCACAGATACGCAGTATTTT. As protein: CASSRTDRSRGTDTQYF. The full variable domain, rest sourced from reference TRBV7-2 and TRBJ2-3, is GAGVSQSPSNKVTEKGKDVELRCDPISGHTALYWYRQSLGQGLEFLIYFQGNSAPDKSGLPSDRFSAERTGGSVSTLTIQRTQQEDSAVYLCASSRTDRSRGTDTQYFGPGTRLTVL.